Presented here are 20 T cell receptor beta chains from one specimen sequenced in a study of T cells after yellow fever vaccination. TCRdb re-called the 5' RACE reads with MiXCR, one entry per CDR3 protein. This table has around 150,000 distinct CDR3 sequences, around 7% appearing once. This specimen was CD4+ T cells sorted from PBMCs, taken 5 days after the first yellow fever vaccination. These TCRs come from a man in his late teens or twenties who received the YFV17D yellow fever vaccine.

This chain links TRBV5-1 with TRBJ2-6; tentatively, D is TRBD2 (5 bases). CDR1 SGHRS and CDR2 YFSETQ come from the germline V gene. With 2 bases removed from V and 0 bases from J, the gap between germline ends came to 12 bases. The length of the CDR3 is 17 residues. The CDR3 protein is CASSFFGISSGANVLTF. Written as DNA, the CDR3 is TGCGCCAGCAGCTTCTTCGGGATAAGCTCTGGGGCCAACGTCCTGACTTTC. Supplemented by reference TRBV5-1 and TRBJ2-6, the full variable domain reads KAGVTQTPRYLIKTRGQQVTLSCSPISGHRSVSWYQQTPGQGLQFLFEYFSETQRNKGNFPGRFSGRQFSNSRSEMNVSTLELGDSALYLCASSFFGISSGANVLTFGAGSRLTVL.

The chain couples TRBV12-3 or TRBV12-4 to TRBJ2-2, with 10 bases that match TRBD1. After removal of 3 bases from V and 4 bases from J, the junction contained 2 bases not matched to a gene. The CDR3 totals 15 residues. The CDR3, as DNA: TGTGCCAGCAGTTTGTGGACAGGGGGCACCGGGGAGCTGTTTTTT. This translates into CASSLWTGGTGELFF.

This clonotype showed up just a few times. The chain carries TRBV9 and TRBJ1-1, with D hard to call. Germline V CDR1 and CDR2: SGDLS, YYNGEE. The CDR3 spans 12 residues. Trimming pared 4 bases from V and 8 bases from J, leaving 12 bases between. Here the CDR3 DNA reads TGTGCCAGCAGCCCCGCGGACGAAGAAGCTTTCTTT. As protein: CASSPADEEAFF.

In its sample, this clonotype was seen many times. The V and J genes are TRBV12-3 or TRBV12-4 and TRBJ2-3; 16 bases map to TRBD2. This CDR3 has 19 amino acids. V dropped 5 bases and J dropped 3; count of bases not matched to a gene: 11. CDR3 coding DNA: TGTGCCAGCAGTCCCAGGGCCGGGACTAGCGGGGGGGCGACAGATACGCAGTATTTT. Amino acids: CASSPRAGTSGGATDTQYF.

The rearrangement uses TRBV10-3 and TRBJ2-3; TRBD2 aligns across 9 bases. Germline V lookup: CDR1 ENHRY, CDR2 SYGVKD. Germline trimming cut 6 bases from V and 6 bases from J; bases unmatched to any gene: 7. The CDR3 has 14 residues. For the CDR3, the DNA is TGTGCCATCAGGGGAGCGGGGGGACCGGATACGCAGTATTTT. Translation gives CAIRGAGGPDTQYF.

In this sample, this clonotype turned up once. A single base separates this from a much larger clone, so it may be a read error. J is TRBJ2-1 and V is TRBV4-2; 9 bases map to TRBD1. Per germline, CDR1 LGHNA and CDR2 YNFKEQ. The CDR3 has 15 residues. In DNA, the CDR3 is TGTCCCAGCAGCCAAGTGGGACAGGGACACAATGAGCAGTTCTTC. Residues: CPSSQVGQGHNEQFF.

This clonotype was detected many times. This sequence joins TRBV4-2 and TRBJ2-2; D unclear. The CDR3 sequence is 12 residues long. Trimming stripped 0 bases from V and 6 bases from J, with 2 bases between. CDR1 and CDR2 (germline): LGHNA, YNFKEQ. CDR3 nucleotide sequence: TGTGCCAGCAGCCAAGACTCCGGGGAGCTGTTTTTT. This sequence encodes CASSQDSGELFF.

Many counts were recorded for this clonotype. The rearrangement uses TRBV5-5 and TRBJ2-5, with D unresolved. Germline loops: CDR1 SGHKS, CDR2 YYEKEE (reference sequence). This CDR3 comprises 14 residues. The V and J ends lost 0 bases and 5 bases respectively, with 11 bases between them. The CDR3 sequence: CASSLGLFPETQYF. CDR3 bases: TGTGCCAGCAGCTTGGGCTTGTTCCCGGAGACCCAGTACTTC.

This clonotype has only a few counts. The V and J genes are TRBV5-1 and TRBJ2-5; 9 bases match TRBD2. This CDR3 contains 17 residues. Germline V lookup: CDR1 SGHRS, CDR2 YFSETQ. V lost 4 bases and J lost 4; bases outside the gene matches: 14. In DNA form, the CDR3 reads TGCGCCAGCAGCCCCGGAACCCAGCGGGGGGCTCGAGAGACCCAGTACTTC. Its translation: CASSPGTQRGARETQYF. The whole variable domain, remainder taken from reference TRBV5-1 and TRBJ2-5, is KAGVTQTPRYLIKTRGQQVTLSCSPISGHRSVSWYQQTPGQGLQFLFEYFSETQRNKGNFPGRFSGRQFSNSRSEMNVSTLELGDSALYLCASSPGTQRGARETQYFGPGTRLLVL.

This clonotype came up many times. This chain connects TRBV19 to TRBJ1-5; D gene uncertain. This CDR3 is 13 amino acids long. V was pared by 7 bases and J by 9 bases, with 16 bases between. Looked up from germline, CDR1 is LNHDA and CDR2 is SQIVND (reference sequence). CDR3 coding DNA: TGTGCCAGTAACTCTAACCCTGGCGGGCCCCAGCATTTT. Translation gives CASNSNPGGPQHF.

This clonotype was recorded many times. The CDR3 region has the DNA TGTGCCAGCAGCTTATTCGGGGGGACAGGTAGTCAGCCCCAGCATTTT. Translated: CASSLFGGTGSQPQHF. V gene TRBV7-2 combines with J gene TRBJ1-5, with 8 bases fitting TRBD1. The CDR3 consists of 16 residues. Germline loops: CDR1 SGHTA, CDR2 FQGNSA. Trimming removed 2 bases from V and 6 bases from J; junction bases left unmatched: 9.

This clonotype was observed many times. The chain is built from TRBV7-9 and TRBJ1-5; TRBD1 might be the D (5 bases). The CDR3 runs to 13 residues. The germline V gene has CDR1 SEHNR and CDR2 FQNEAQ (reference sequence). V was shortened by 3 bases and J by 5 bases, with 8 bases between the two germline ends. The CDR3 DNA is TGTGCCAGCAGCTTCCAGGGCCATCAGCCCCAGCATTTT. Its protein is CASSFQGHQPQHF.

This clonotype was counted between two and nine times. The chain has TRBV4-1 and TRBJ2-1; unclear D gene. V was clipped by 0 bases and J by 10 bases, with 7 bases between them. The CDR3 loop spans 12 amino acids. Per the germline V gene, CDR1 is MGHRA and CDR2 is YSYEKL. The CDR3 DNA reads TGCGCCAGCAGCCAAGATTTCGGCGAGCAGTTCTTC. Its translation: CASSQDFGEQFF.

The chain joins TRBV28 to TRBJ1-6; 8 bases match TRBD1. Germline V gene data show CDR1 as MDHEN and CDR2 as SYDVKM. The CDR3 covers 14 residues. J lost 9 bases, V lost 6 bases, and 7 bases had no gene match. The CDR3 region is CASRVGQVFSPLHF. DNA for the CDR3: TGTGCCAGCAGGGTGGGACAGGTTTTTTCACCCCTCCACTTT.

V and J are TRBV11-2 and TRBJ1-6; D is unclear. Trimming shortened V by 0 bases and J by 12 bases, and 9 bases separated the two germline ends. The CDR3 is 13 amino acids. CDR1 is SGHAT, CDR2 FQNNGV, per germline. The CDR3 bases are TGTGCCAGCAGCTTAGATCGGACCCAACCCCTCCACTTT. Its translation: CASSLDRTQPLHF.

This clonotype was recorded many times. The chain uses TRBV14 and TRBJ2-7; either TRBD1 or TRBD2 may supply D (5 bases each). CDR3 length: 15 residues. The V end was cut by 2 bases, the J end by 2 bases, with 13 bases between. Germline lookup yields CDR1 SGHDN and CDR2 FVKESK. The DNA for the CDR3 is TGTGCCAGCAGCCAAACAGGCCGGGAAACCTACGAGCAGTACTTC. It translates to CASSQTGRETYEQYF.

In its sample, this clonotype was seen many times. The J gene is TRBJ1-3, the V gene TRBV5-1; D unclear. The CDR3 length is 15 residues. The germline V gene has CDR1 SGHRS and CDR2 YFSETQ. The ends were cut back, 2 bases at V and 0 bases at J, with 9 bases in the middle. CDR3 sequence reads: CASSFTSTSGNTIYF. Here the CDR3 DNA reads TGCGCCAGCAGCTTCACTTCTACCTCTGGAAACACCATATATTTT.

This clonotype was observed at least ten times. The chain joins TRBV9 to TRBJ2-3, with D maybe TRBD2 (5 bases). In germline, CDR1 is SGDLS, CDR2 YYNGEE. The CDR3 loop spans 15 amino acids. Trimming shortened V by 7 bases and J by 3 bases, and 18 bases separated the two germline ends. The CDR3 DNA reads as TGTGCCAGCTCCTCCTCGGGTAGCGCGACAGATACGCAGTATTTT. Translating it yields CASSSSGSATDTQYF.

This clonotype was seen at least ten times. The chain employs TRBV3-1 and TRBJ2-5; D is undetermined. V gave up 1 base and J gave up 5 bases, with 5 bases separating them. The CDR3 runs to 12 residues. Germline V gives CDR1 LGHDT, CDR2 YNNKEL (reference sequence). CDR3 coding DNA: TGTGCCAGCAGCCAAGTAGGTGAGACCCAGTACTTC. Amino acid sequence: CASSQVGETQYF.

This clonotype was observed a handful of times. The rearrangement joins TRBV18 to TRBJ2-1, with 11 bases that match TRBD2. Germline V CDR1 and CDR2: KGHSH, LQKENI. V lost 0 bases to trimming and J lost 4 bases; unmatched junction nucleotides: 5. CDR3 size: 17 residues. CDR3 in amino acids: CASSPPSGGAGYNEQFF. In nucleotides, the CDR3 is TGTGCCAGCTCACCACCTAGCGGGGGGGCAGGTTACAATGAGCAGTTCTTC.